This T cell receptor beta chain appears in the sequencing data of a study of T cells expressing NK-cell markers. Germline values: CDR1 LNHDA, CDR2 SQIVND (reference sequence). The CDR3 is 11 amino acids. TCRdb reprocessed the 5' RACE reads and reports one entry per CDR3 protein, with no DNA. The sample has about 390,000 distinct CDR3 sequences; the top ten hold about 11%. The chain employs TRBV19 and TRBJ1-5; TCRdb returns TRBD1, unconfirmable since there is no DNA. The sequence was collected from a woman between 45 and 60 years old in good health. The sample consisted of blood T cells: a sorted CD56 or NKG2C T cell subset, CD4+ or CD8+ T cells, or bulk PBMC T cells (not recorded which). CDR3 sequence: CASGGARPQHF.